This TCR beta chain was recovered during a study of CD8 T cells in ankylosing spondylitis. The study, taken as a whole, reports: The disease-linked clones had a CD8+ phenotype and low blood frequencies. Past research had described some motif variants in reactive arthritis synovial fluid and blood. Clones linked to disease were reported to show significant enrichment in matched ankylosing spondylitis synovial fluid. Blood from ankylosing spondylitis patients appeared to carry a characteristic roughly 8-variant TCR beta motif.

CDR1 is MNHNS and CDR2 is SASEGT in the germline V gene. This CDR3 contains 15 residues. The V gene end was trimmed by 3 bases and the J gene end by 4 bases; junction bases not matched to a gene: 5. About this clonotype itself: Its antigen is not known.

Researchers built TCR beta libraries using quantitative 5'-RACE with molecular barcodes. TCRdb re-analysed the 5' RACE reads in MiXCR, keeping a single row per CDR3 protein. This table has 650,000 to 800,000 distinct CDR3 sequences, around 17% appearing once. The sequencing sample was made of blood, either unsorted or a sorted T cell fraction (not recorded which). This sequence was found in a male donor with ankylosing spondylitis. This rearrangement joins TRBV6-1 to TRBJ1-5, with TRBD1 matching 8 bases. CDR3 nucleotide sequence: TGTGCCAGCAGTGAGTTACAGGGGGGAAATCAGCCCCAGCATTTT. Protein sequence: CASSELQGGNQPQHF.